The rows below give T cell receptor beta chains drawn from one sample of a study of identifying expanded T cells in peripheral blood. The assay was immunoSEQ multiplex PCR, and TCRdb's table has in-frame clones only and misses some. Among tens of thousands of clones listed, approximately 89% were seen once. The sample was blood. The origin of the receptors is a person aged 18 to 75 in good health. The CDR3 runs from the conserved cysteine through the conserved F or W. A D gene is named only where the DNA matches it firmly. Only part of the rows carry a size: once, few, many, or a class if the clone is expanded.

CDR3nt: TGCGCCAGCAGCGCCGCGACTAGCGGGAGGGTCTACCAAGAGACCCAGTACTTC
CDR3aa: CASSAATSGRVYQETQYF
d_gene: TRBD2
v_gene: TRBV5-1
abundance: NA
j_gene: TRBJ2-5

CDR3nt: TGTGCCAGTAGCCCGGGTCGGGGGCACACCGGGGAGCTGTTTTTT
CDR3aa: CASSPGRGHTGELFF
d_gene: NA
v_gene: TRBV19
abundance: NA
j_gene: TRBJ2-2

CDR3nt: TGTGCCAGCAGCTTCAACCTAGCGGGAGGGCCCTACAATGAGCAGTTCTTC
CDR3aa: CASSFNLAGGPYNEQFF
d_gene: TRBD2
v_gene: TRBV7-2
abundance: NA
j_gene: TRBJ2-1

CDR3nt: TGTGCCAGCAGTGGGGAGAGGGCTGGGGGCTCCAATAATTCACCCCTCCACTTT
CDR3aa: CASSGERAGGSNNSPLHF
d_gene: NA
v_gene: TRBV2
abundance: NA
j_gene: TRBJ1-6

CDR3nt: TGTGCCAGTAGCCGGACAGGCGGACAAGCTTTCTTT
CDR3aa: CASSRTGGQAFF
d_gene: TRBD1
v_gene: TRBV19
abundance: NA
j_gene: TRBJ1-1

CDR3nt: TGTGCCAGCAGCCCAATCACAGGGGAAATTACCTACGAGCAGTACTTC
CDR3aa: CASSPITGEITYEQYF
d_gene: TRBD1
v_gene: TRBV11-2
abundance: NA
j_gene: TRBJ2-7

CDR3nt: TGTGCCAGCAGTTTAGCGGGCAAGGGTGGCTACACCTTC
CDR3aa: CASSLAGKGGYTF
d_gene: NA
v_gene: TRBV28
abundance: NA
j_gene: TRBJ1-2

CDR3nt: TGTGCCAGCAGCGGAACAGGGGGCCCTTATGGCTACACCTTC
CDR3aa: CASSGTGGPYGYTF
d_gene: TRBD1
v_gene: TRBV5-6
abundance: NA
j_gene: TRBJ1-2

CDR3nt: TGTGCCAGCAGCCTACCCGGTTATCGCACAGATACGCAGTATTTT
CDR3aa: CASSLPGYRTDTQYF
d_gene: NA
v_gene: TRBV9
abundance: NA
j_gene: TRBJ2-3

CDR3nt: TGCGCCAGCAGCCTGGACGGTGGTAGCGGCACAGATACGCAGTATTTT
CDR3aa: CASSLDGGSGTDTQYF
d_gene: NA
v_gene: TRBV5-1
abundance: NA
j_gene: TRBJ2-3

CDR3nt: TGTGCCAGCAGCCTGACTAGCGGGAGAGGCGATGAGCAGTTCTTC
CDR3aa: CASSLTSGRGDEQFF
d_gene: TRBD2
v_gene: TRBV7-2
abundance: NA
j_gene: TRBJ2-1

CDR3nt: TGTGCCAGCAGCTTCGGCTGGGCGGGAGGACGAGATACGCAGTATTTT
CDR3aa: CASSFGWAGGRDTQYF
d_gene: TRBD2
v_gene: TRBV11-3
abundance: NA
j_gene: TRBJ2-3

CDR3nt: TGCGCCAGCAGCCAGAGAGTCTCCGGGACAGGGTCCTACGAGCAGTACTTC
CDR3aa: CASSQRVSGTGSYEQYF
d_gene: TRBD1
v_gene: TRBV4-3
abundance: NA
j_gene: TRBJ2-7

CDR3nt: TGTGCCAGCAGTTTATCTTCCATAAGTGGCTACACCTTC
CDR3aa: CASSLSSISGYTF
d_gene: NA
v_gene: TRBV27
abundance: NA
j_gene: TRBJ1-2

CDR3nt: TGTGCCAGCAGCTTAGGGGTGAGCACTGAAGCTTTCTTT
CDR3aa: CASSLGVSTEAFF
d_gene: NA
v_gene: TRBV11-2
abundance: NA
j_gene: TRBJ1-1

CDR3nt: TGTGCCAGCTCCTCCGCGACCCACCGGTATACCCAGTACTTC
CDR3aa: CASSSATHRYTQYF
d_gene: NA
v_gene: TRBV7-9
abundance: NA
j_gene: TRBJ2-5

CDR3nt: TGTGCCATCAGTGAGTCGGTTAGCGGTCCCTACACCGGGGAGCTGTTTTTT
CDR3aa: CAISESVSGPYTGELFF
d_gene: NA
v_gene: TRBV10-3
abundance: NA
j_gene: TRBJ2-2

CDR3nt: TGTGCCAGCTCACCAAACCCACAAGCCTACAATGAGCAGTTCTTC
CDR3aa: CASSPNPQAYNEQFF
d_gene: NA
v_gene: TRBV18
abundance: NA
j_gene: TRBJ2-1

CDR3nt: TGTGCCAGCAGCCCTTCCCTAGCGGTCTCCTACAATGAGCAGTTCTTC
CDR3aa: CASSPSLAVSYNEQFF
d_gene: TRBD2
v_gene: TRBV16
abundance: NA
j_gene: TRBJ2-1

CDR3nt: TGTGCCAGCAGGGTAAACACTGAAGCTTTCTTT
CDR3aa: CASRVNTEAFF
d_gene: NA
v_gene: TRBV2
abundance: NA
j_gene: TRBJ1-1

CDR3nt: TGTGCCAGCTCACCACCCCCTTCAGGATATGCCTACGAGCAGTACTTC
CDR3aa: CASSPPPSGYAYEQYF
d_gene: NA
v_gene: TRBV18
abundance: NA
j_gene: TRBJ2-7

CDR3nt: TGTGCCAGCAGTCCTCACCCCCGACAGGGCCCTAGACCTCATTACGAGCAGTACTTC
CDR3aa: CASSPHPRQGPRPHYEQYF
d_gene: TRBD1
v_gene: TRBV28
abundance: NA
j_gene: TRBJ2-7

CDR3nt: TGTGCCAGCAGCCAAGATTCGGCCCTCATCTCTGGAAACACCATATATTTT
CDR3aa: CASSQDSALISGNTIYF
d_gene: NA
v_gene: TRBV14
abundance: NA
j_gene: TRBJ1-3

CDR3nt: TGTGCCAGCAGTTACTGGACAGGTTACGAGCAGTACTTC
CDR3aa: CASSYWTGYEQYF
d_gene: TRBD1
v_gene: TRBV6-6
abundance: NA
j_gene: TRBJ2-7

CDR3nt: TGTGCCAGCAGTGGTGTTGGGGGGAAGGGGGCAGATACGCAGTATTTT
CDR3aa: CASSGVGGKGADTQYF
d_gene: NA
v_gene: TRBV2
abundance: NA
j_gene: TRBJ2-3

CDR3nt: TGTGCCAGCTCACTCTACCTCCTAAACACCGGGGAGCTGTTTTTT
CDR3aa: CASSLYLLNTGELFF
d_gene: NA
v_gene: TRBV18
abundance: few
j_gene: TRBJ2-2

CDR3nt: TGTGCCACCGCTAAAGGGGACAGGGATCGGGAGACCCAGTACTTC
CDR3aa: CATAKGDRDRETQYF
d_gene: TRBD1
v_gene: TRBV19
abundance: NA
j_gene: TRBJ2-5

CDR3nt: TGTGCCAGCAGCTTATACGCTAGCGGGAGAAAGGCCGGGGATGAGCAGTTCTTC
CDR3aa: CASSLYASGRKAGDEQFF
d_gene: TRBD2
v_gene: TRBV7-2
abundance: once
j_gene: TRBJ2-1

CDR3nt: TGCGCCAGCAGCCAAGAGGTAACAGGAAGCACAGATACGCAGTATTTT
CDR3aa: CASSQEVTGSTDTQYF
d_gene: NA
v_gene: TRBV4-1
abundance: NA
j_gene: TRBJ2-3

CDR3nt: TGTGCCGGGGGACAAGCGGGCCAAGAGACCCAGTACTTC
CDR3aa: CAGGQAGQETQYF
d_gene: NA
v_gene: TRBV28
abundance: NA
j_gene: TRBJ2-5

CDR3nt: TGTGCCAGCAGCTTGTGGGTGGGGGGGCAGTTCTTC
CDR3aa: CASSLWVGGQFF
d_gene: NA
v_gene: TRBV5-6
abundance: few
j_gene: TRBJ2-1

CDR3nt: TGCGCCAGCAGGAAACTCGACAGCGAGTATGGCTACACCTTC
CDR3aa: CASRKLDSEYGYTF
d_gene: NA
v_gene: TRBV4-1
abundance: NA
j_gene: TRBJ1-2

CDR3nt: TGTGCCAGCAGTCCAATGAGGTCTGGCTACACCTTC
CDR3aa: CASSPMRSGYTF
d_gene: NA
v_gene: TRBV28
abundance: NA
j_gene: TRBJ1-2

CDR3nt: TGTGCCAGCACCTCCTTTGGGAGGGGGAGGGGGGACACTGAAGCTTTCTTT
CDR3aa: CASTSFGRGRGDTEAFF
d_gene: NA
v_gene: TRBV28
abundance: NA
j_gene: TRBJ1-1

CDR3nt: TGCAGCGCCGACTTTAGCGGGAGGGCCTTATCGGAGAATGAGCAGTTCTTC
CDR3aa: CSADFSGRALSENEQFF
d_gene: TRBD2
v_gene: TRBV29-1
abundance: NA
j_gene: TRBJ2-1

CDR3nt: TGTGCCAGACGCGAGGCGGGGAGGGAGACCCAGTACTTC
CDR3aa: CARREAGRETQYF
d_gene: NA
v_gene: TRBV2
abundance: NA
j_gene: TRBJ2-5

CDR3nt: TGTGCCAGCAGTTTCACTAGCGATCTAGTCGATGAGCAGTTCTTC
CDR3aa: CASSFTSDLVDEQFF
d_gene: TRBD2
v_gene: TRBV6-5
abundance: NA
j_gene: TRBJ2-1

CDR3nt: TGTGCCAGCAGCCTTACCCGGGAGCAGTACTTC
CDR3aa: CASSLTREQYF
d_gene: NA
v_gene: TRBV28
abundance: NA
j_gene: TRBJ2-7

CDR3nt: TGTGCCAGCAGCTTAGTCGGAGGGGGAAACACCGGGGAGCTGTTTTTT
CDR3aa: CASSLVGGGNTGELFF
d_gene: NA
v_gene: TRBV11-2
abundance: NA
j_gene: TRBJ2-2

CDR3nt: TGCAGCGACGTAGGCCCGGGGAATACGCAGTATTTT
CDR3aa: CSDVGPGNTQYF
d_gene: NA
v_gene: TRBV29-1
abundance: NA
j_gene: TRBJ2-3

CDR3nt: TGCGCCAGCAGCTACGGAGGGACAGGGAGTGGAGAAAAACTGTTTTTT
CDR3aa: CASSYGGTGSGEKLFF
d_gene: TRBD1
v_gene: TRBV5-1
abundance: NA
j_gene: TRBJ1-4

CDR3nt: TGTGCCAGCAGGTCCGGACAGGGCTTCTACGAGCAGTACTTC
CDR3aa: CASRSGQGFYEQYF
d_gene: TRBD1
v_gene: TRBV6-5
abundance: NA
j_gene: TRBJ2-7

CDR3nt: TGTGCCAGCAGCTTTCGTGGACCCACAGATACGCAGTATTTT
CDR3aa: CASSFRGPTDTQYF
d_gene: NA
v_gene: TRBV7-2
abundance: few
j_gene: TRBJ2-3

CDR3nt: TGTGCCAGCAGCTTGGGCCCGGCCTATCAGCCCCAGCATTTT
CDR3aa: CASSLGPAYQPQHF
d_gene: NA
v_gene: TRBV5-8
abundance: once
j_gene: TRBJ1-5

CDR3nt: TGTGCCAGCTCCGAGACTCGCTACGAGCAGTACTTC
CDR3aa: CASSETRYEQYF
d_gene: NA
v_gene: TRBV18
abundance: NA
j_gene: TRBJ2-7

CDR3nt: TGTGCCAGCAGCACTCAACCAGGGGGCGGAATTGAAGCTTTCTTT
CDR3aa: CASSTQPGGGIEAFF
d_gene: TRBD1
v_gene: TRBV7-2
abundance: NA
j_gene: TRBJ1-1

CDR3nt: TGTGCCAGTAGTAAATCCAGGGTTTCTGGCAATGAGCAGTTCTTC
CDR3aa: CASSKSRVSGNEQFF
d_gene: NA
v_gene: TRBV19
abundance: once
j_gene: TRBJ2-1

CDR3nt: TGTGCCAGCAGCTTAGTCCTACTAAACACAGATACGCAGTATTTT
CDR3aa: CASSLVLLNTDTQYF
d_gene: NA
v_gene: TRBV11-2
abundance: NA
j_gene: TRBJ2-3

CDR3nt: TGTGCCAGCAGTTTAGCGGGGGCTGGGGCCAACGTCCTGACTTTC
CDR3aa: CASSLAGAGANVLTF
d_gene: TRBD2
v_gene: TRBV27
abundance: NA
j_gene: TRBJ2-6

CDR3nt: TGTGCCAGCAGCTTCCCAGGGGTAGGCCCAAATGTCAACGATGAGCAGTTCTTC
CDR3aa: CASSFPGVGPNVNDEQFF
d_gene: NA
v_gene: TRBV7-9
abundance: few
j_gene: TRBJ2-1

CDR3nt: TGTGCCATCAGTGACCATTGGGACCCTGCGATGGAGACCCAGTACTTC
CDR3aa: CAISDHWDPAMETQYF
d_gene: NA
v_gene: TRBV10-3
abundance: NA
j_gene: TRBJ2-5

CDR3nt: TGTGCCAGCAGCTTGGATTCAGGAAAACTGTTTTTT
CDR3aa: CASSLDSGKLFF
d_gene: NA
v_gene: TRBV5-4
abundance: NA
j_gene: TRBJ1-4

CDR3nt: TGTGCCAGCAGCTCGTCCGGGCAGGCTTCCTACGAGCAGTACTTC
CDR3aa: CASSSSGQASYEQYF
d_gene: NA
v_gene: TRBV7-2
abundance: NA
j_gene: TRBJ2-7

CDR3nt: TGTGCCAGCAGTACCGACAGGTTCTCTGGAAACACCATATATTTT
CDR3aa: CASSTDRFSGNTIYF
d_gene: NA
v_gene: TRBV6-5
abundance: NA
j_gene: TRBJ1-3

CDR3nt: TGTGCCAGCAGGACCACTAGCGGGGGGGCTGAGGAGACCCAGTACTTC
CDR3aa: CASRTTSGGAEETQYF
d_gene: TRBD2
v_gene: TRBV6-6
abundance: once
j_gene: TRBJ2-5